This T cell receptor beta chain was sequenced in a study of blood T cell repertoires in COVID-19. About the study: The United States, Italy and Spain provided the acute and convalescent COVID-19 samples. Nucleic acid was either cDNA or gDNA, and it came from T cells, B-cell-depleted T cells, or PBMCs.

Germline CDR1 is SGHAT and CDR2 is FQNNGV. V shed 1 base and J 8 bases; nucleotides not matched to a gene: 11. The CDR3 consists of 16 residues. Authors' methods: Amplification with reference gene primers provided the estimates of nucleated cell counts. Sequencing used immunoSEQ multiplex PCR; TCRdb keeps in-frame clones, though not all of them. D and trimming come from the DNA, and the V and J calls and clone size come from that table. The profile covers about 46,000 clones, with 83% appearing a single time and over 5% taken by the ten largest. By its share, this clone is medium-sized. The gene calls are TRBV11-2 and TRBJ2-1; the match to TRBD2 covers 7 bases. The receptor's source is a woman of 80 years or more with acute or convalescent COVID-19. Source material: peripheral blood. As DNA, the CDR3 is TGTGCCAGCAGCTTAGTAGTAGGACCGGGGGGTCATGAGCAGTTCTTC. This translates into CASSLVVGPGGHEQFF.